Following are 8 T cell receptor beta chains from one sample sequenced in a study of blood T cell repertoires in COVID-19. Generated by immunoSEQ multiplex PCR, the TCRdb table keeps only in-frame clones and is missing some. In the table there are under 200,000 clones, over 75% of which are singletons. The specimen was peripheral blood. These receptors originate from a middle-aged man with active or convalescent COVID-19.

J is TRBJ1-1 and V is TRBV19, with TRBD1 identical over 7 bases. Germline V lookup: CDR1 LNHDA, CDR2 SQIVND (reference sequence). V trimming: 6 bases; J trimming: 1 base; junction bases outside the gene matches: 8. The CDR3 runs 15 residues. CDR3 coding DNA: TGTGCCAGTAGAGACAGGGAGAGCTGGAACACTGAAGCTTTCTTT. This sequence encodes CASRDRESWNTEAFF.

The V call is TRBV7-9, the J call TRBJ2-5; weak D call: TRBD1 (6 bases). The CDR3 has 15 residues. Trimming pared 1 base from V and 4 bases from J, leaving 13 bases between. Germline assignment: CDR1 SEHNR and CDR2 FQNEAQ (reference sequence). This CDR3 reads CASSLGWGRGETQYF. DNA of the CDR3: TGTGCCAGCAGCTTAGGATGGGGGCGCGGAGAGACCCAGTACTTC.

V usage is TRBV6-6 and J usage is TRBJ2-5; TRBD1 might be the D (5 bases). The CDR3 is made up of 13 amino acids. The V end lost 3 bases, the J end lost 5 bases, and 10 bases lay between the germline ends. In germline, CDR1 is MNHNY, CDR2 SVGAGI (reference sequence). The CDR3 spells CASSYRGRETQYF. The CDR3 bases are TGTGCCAGCAGTTATAGGGGCCGGGAGACCCAGTACTTC.

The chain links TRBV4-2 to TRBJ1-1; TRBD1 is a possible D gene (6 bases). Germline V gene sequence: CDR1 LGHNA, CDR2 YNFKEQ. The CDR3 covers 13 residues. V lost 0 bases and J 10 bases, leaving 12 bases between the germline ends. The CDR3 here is CASSQDQGPPAFF. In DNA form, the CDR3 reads TGTGCCAGCAGCCAAGACCAGGGGCCGCCAGCTTTCTTT.

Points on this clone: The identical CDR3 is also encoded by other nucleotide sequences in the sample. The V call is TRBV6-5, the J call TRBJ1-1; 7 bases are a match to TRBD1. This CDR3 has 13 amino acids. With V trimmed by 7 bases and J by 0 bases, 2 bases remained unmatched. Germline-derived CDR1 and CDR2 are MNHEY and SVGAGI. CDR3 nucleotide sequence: TGTGCCAGCATCCAGGGGGTGAACACTGAAGCTTTCTTT. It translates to CASIQGVNTEAFF.

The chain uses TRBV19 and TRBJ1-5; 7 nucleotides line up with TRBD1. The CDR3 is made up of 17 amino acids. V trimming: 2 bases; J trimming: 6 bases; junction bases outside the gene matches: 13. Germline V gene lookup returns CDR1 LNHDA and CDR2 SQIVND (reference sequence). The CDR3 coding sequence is TGTGCCAGTAGTATATCTCCGAGACAGGGAACAAGTCAGCCCCAGCATTTT. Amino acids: CASSISPRQGTSQPQHF.

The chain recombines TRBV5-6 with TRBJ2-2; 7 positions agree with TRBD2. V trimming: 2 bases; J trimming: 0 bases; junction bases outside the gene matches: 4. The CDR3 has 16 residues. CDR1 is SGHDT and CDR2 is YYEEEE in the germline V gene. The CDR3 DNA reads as TGTGCCAGCAGCTTTAGGGCGGGGGCGAACACCGGGGAGCTGTTTTTT. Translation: CASSFRAGANTGELFF.

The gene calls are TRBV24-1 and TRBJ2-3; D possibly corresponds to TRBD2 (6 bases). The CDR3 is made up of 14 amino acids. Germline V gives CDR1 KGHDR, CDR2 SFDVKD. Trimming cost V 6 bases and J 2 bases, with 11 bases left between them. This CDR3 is CATSPRGNTDTQYF. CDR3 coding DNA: TGTGCCACCAGTCCTCGCGGGAACACAGATACGCAGTATTTT.